A selection of T cell receptor beta chains follows, all from one sample in a study of blood T cell repertoires in COVID-19. Generated by immunoSEQ multiplex PCR, the TCRdb table keeps only in-frame clones and is missing some. The profile covers about 370,000 clones, with around 90% appearing a single time and 3% taken by the ten largest. The specimen sequenced was peripheral blood. These receptor sequences come from a young woman with COVID-19, enrolled during active disease. CDR3s include the opening cysteine and the closing phenylalanine or tryptophan. The D gene is left open where the match is weak. Size is stated for part of the rows, as once, few or many counts, or as a class when the clone is expanded.

d_gene: NA; abundance: once; v_gene: TRBV29-1; j_gene: TRBJ2-1; CDR3aa: CSAEEGNEQFF; CDR3nt: TGCAGCGCCGAGGAGGGGAATGAGCAGTTCTTC
d_gene: NA; abundance: NA; v_gene: TRBV24-1; j_gene: TRBJ2-3; CDR3aa: CATSSASKGNTQYF; CDR3nt: TGTGCCACCAGTTCGGCTAGCAAGGGTAATACGCAGTATTTT
d_gene: NA; abundance: NA; v_gene: TRBV7-2; j_gene: TRBJ1-2; CDR3aa: CASSLQRGYGYTF; CDR3nt: TGTGCCAGCAGCCTCCAGCGGGGGTATGGCTACACCTTC
d_gene: NA; abundance: NA; v_gene: TRBV27; j_gene: TRBJ2-5; CDR3aa: CASSLGGAPQETQYF; CDR3nt: TGTGCCAGCAGTTTAGGGGGGGCCCCCCAAGAGACCCAGTACTTC
d_gene: TRBD2; abundance: NA; v_gene: TRBV19; j_gene: TRBJ2-2; CDR3aa: CASKRGRNTGELFF; CDR3nt: TGTGCCAGTAAGCGGGGGCGAAACACCGGGGAGCTGTTTTTT
d_gene: NA; abundance: NA; v_gene: TRBV6-6; j_gene: TRBJ2-7; CDR3aa: CASSSGGSYEQYF; CDR3nt: TGTGCCAGCAGTAGCGGCGGCTCCTACGAGCAGTACTTC
d_gene: TRBD1; abundance: NA; v_gene: TRBV19; j_gene: TRBJ1-1; CDR3aa: CASITAPTGGTEAFF; CDR3nt: TGTGCCAGTATCACCGCCCCGACAGGGGGCACTGAAGCTTTCTTT
d_gene: NA; abundance: NA; v_gene: TRBV2; j_gene: TRBJ1-1; CDR3aa: CASSLRGEGNTEAFF; CDR3nt: TGTGCCAGCAGCTTAAGAGGTGAGGGGAACACTGAAGCTTTCTTT
d_gene: NA; abundance: NA; v_gene: TRBV6-5; j_gene: TRBJ2-1; CDR3aa: CASNGQGNEQFF; CDR3nt: TGTGCCAGCAATGGTCAGGGTAATGAGCAGTTCTTC
d_gene: TRBD1; abundance: NA; v_gene: TRBV7-9; j_gene: TRBJ2-5; CDR3aa: CASSPRDRGETQYF; CDR3nt: TGTGCCAGCAGCCCCCGCGACAGGGGTGAGACCCAGTACTTC
d_gene: NA; abundance: NA; v_gene: TRBV28; j_gene: TRBJ1-2; CDR3aa: CASSFRRRAGVFEGYTF; CDR3nt: TGTGCCAGCAGTTTTCGGCGACGGGCAGGGGTTTTCGAGGGCTACACCTTC
d_gene: TRBD1; abundance: NA; v_gene: TRBV6-5; j_gene: TRBJ2-7; CDR3aa: CASSRGTGGYEQYF; CDR3nt: TGTGCCAGCAGTCGCGGGACAGGAGGGTACGAGCAGTACTTC
d_gene: NA; abundance: NA; v_gene: TRBV7-2; j_gene: TRBJ1-3; CDR3aa: CASSLSFTAHSPGGNTIYF; CDR3nt: TGTGCCAGCAGCTTAAGTTTCACCGCCCACAGTCCGGGAGGAAACACCATATATTTT
d_gene: NA; abundance: once; v_gene: TRBV6-4; j_gene: TRBJ2-7; CDR3aa: CASSDRGACYEQYF; CDR3nt: TGTGCCAGCAGTGACAGGGGCGCCTGCTACGAGCAGTACTTC
d_gene: NA; abundance: NA; v_gene: TRBV4-2; j_gene: TRBJ1-6; CDR3aa: CASSQDRRQNHSPLHF; CDR3nt: TGTGCCAGCAGCCAAGATAGGAGGCAGAACCATTCACCCCTCCACTTT
d_gene: TRBD1; abundance: NA; v_gene: TRBV6-2/TRBV6-3; j_gene: TRBJ1-2; CDR3aa: CASSYQGQGGYGYTF; CDR3nt: TGTGCCAGCAGTTACCAAGGACAGGGGGGATATGGCTACACCTTC
d_gene: NA; abundance: NA; v_gene: TRBV7-2; j_gene: TRBJ2-2; CDR3aa: CASSLWSGSNTGELFF; CDR3nt: TGTGCCAGCAGCTTATGGTCAGGGTCGAACACCGGGGAGCTGTTTTTT
d_gene: NA; abundance: few; v_gene: TRBV5-8; j_gene: TRBJ1-6; CDR3aa: CASSSQGSSYNSPLHF; CDR3nt: TGTGCCAGCAGCTCACAGGGAAGCTCCTATAATTCACCCCTCCACTTT
d_gene: NA; abundance: NA; v_gene: TRBV6-5; j_gene: TRBJ1-2; CDR3aa: CASSYSNPQGGYGYTF; CDR3nt: TGTGCCAGCAGTTACTCGAATCCGCAGGGTGGATATGGCTACACCTTC
d_gene: NA; abundance: NA; v_gene: TRBV5-4; j_gene: TRBJ2-1; CDR3aa: CASSPAGGPYNEQFF; CDR3nt: TGTGCCAGCAGCCCCGCCGGGGGGCCCTACAATGAGCAGTTCTTC
d_gene: TRBD2; abundance: NA; v_gene: TRBV19; j_gene: TRBJ2-3; CDR3aa: CASSKGTSADTQYF; CDR3nt: TGTGCCAGTAGTAAAGGGACTAGCGCAGATACGCAGTATTTT
d_gene: NA; abundance: once; v_gene: TRBV3-1/TRBV3-2; j_gene: TRBJ2-4; CDR3aa: CASNQRGVTNIQYF; CDR3nt: TGTGCCAGCAACCAAAGAGGAGTAACAAACATTCAGTACTTC
d_gene: NA; abundance: NA; v_gene: TRBV7-9; j_gene: TRBJ1-5; CDR3aa: CASSLGGGQGNQPQHF; CDR3nt: TGTGCCAGCAGCCTTGGCGGCGGACAAGGCAATCAGCCCCAGCATTTT
d_gene: TRBD1; abundance: once; v_gene: TRBV11-3; j_gene: TRBJ1-1; CDR3aa: CASSTDRASEAFF; CDR3nt: TGTGCCAGCAGCACAGACAGGGCGTCTGAAGCTTTCTTT
d_gene: TRBD2; abundance: NA; v_gene: TRBV15; j_gene: TRBJ2-4; CDR3aa: CATSRDRAGGLDIQYF; CDR3nt: TGTGCCACCAGCAGAGATCGAGCGGGGGGTTTGGACATTCAGTACTTC
d_gene: TRBD1; abundance: NA; v_gene: TRBV11-2; j_gene: TRBJ2-7; CDR3aa: CASSLIRDRGLGAYEQYF; CDR3nt: TGTGCCAGCAGCTTAATCCGGGACAGGGGGTTGGGAGCCTACGAGCAGTACTTC
d_gene: TRBD1; abundance: NA; v_gene: TRBV15; j_gene: TRBJ1-4; CDR3aa: CATSTGTGPEKLFF; CDR3nt: TGTGCCACCAGCACCGGGACAGGTCCTGAAAAACTGTTTTTT
d_gene: TRBD1; abundance: NA; v_gene: TRBV14; j_gene: TRBJ1-4; CDR3aa: CASSQVTGVAEKLFF; CDR3nt: TGTGCCAGCAGCCAAGTGACAGGGGTGGCTGAAAAACTGTTTTTT
d_gene: NA; abundance: NA; v_gene: TRBV2; j_gene: TRBJ2-4; CDR3aa: CASSSGISRGTGKNIQYF; CDR3nt: TGTGCCAGCAGCTCGGGTATCTCTAGGGGGACGGGCAAAAACATTCAGTACTTC
d_gene: NA; abundance: NA; v_gene: TRBV24-1; j_gene: TRBJ1-5; CDR3aa: CATSRRDTNQPQHF; CDR3nt: TGTGCCACCAGTCGGAGAGATACTAATCAGCCCCAGCATTTT